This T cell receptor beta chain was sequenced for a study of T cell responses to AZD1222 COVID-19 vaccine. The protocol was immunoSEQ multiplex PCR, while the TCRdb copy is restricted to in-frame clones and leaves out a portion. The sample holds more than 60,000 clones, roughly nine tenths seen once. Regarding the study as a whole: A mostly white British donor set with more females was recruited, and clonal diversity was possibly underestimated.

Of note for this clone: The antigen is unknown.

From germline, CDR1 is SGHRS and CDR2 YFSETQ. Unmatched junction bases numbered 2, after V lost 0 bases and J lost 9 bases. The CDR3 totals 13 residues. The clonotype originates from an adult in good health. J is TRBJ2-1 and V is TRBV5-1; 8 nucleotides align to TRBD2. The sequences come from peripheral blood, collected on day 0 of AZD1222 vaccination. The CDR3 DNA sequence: TGCGCCAGCAGCTTGGGACTAGCGACTGAGCAGTTCTTC. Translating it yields CASSLGLATEQFF.